The T cell receptor beta chain under discussion was sequenced for a study of cytomegalovirus exposure and HLA in healthy donors. 13 Jbeta primers and 60 Vbeta primers were used for the PCR. The data were produced by immunoSEQ multiplex PCR, yet TCRdb's version contains in-frame clones alone and is incomplete. The sample yields 150,000 to 200,000 clones, around 82% seen once. Sequenced material: PBMCs. The clonotype originates from a man in his late teens or twenties in good health and CMV-seronegative.

CDR3 in DNA: TGTGCCATCAGCAACGGGACTAGCGGGGGACTAGCCAAAAACATTCAGTACTTC. It codes for CAISNGTSGGLAKNIQYF. The rearrangement uses TRBV10-3 and TRBJ2-4; 14 bases line up with TRBD2. This CDR3 region has 18 residues. Germline V lookup: CDR1 ENHRY, CDR2 SYGVKD. The junction had 7 bases not matched to a gene; V was cut back by 6 bases and J by 0 bases.